The present TCR beta chain was sequenced within a study of response to subunit inactivated influenza vaccine. This clonotype has only a few counts. Using its own MiXCR run on the RT-PCR reads, TCRdb lists one record per CDR3 protein. The sample includes approximately 160,000 distinct CDR3 sequences, roughly 10% seen only once; the top ten take around 33%. This clonotype originated in a man between 50 and 69 years old who received an inactivated influenza vaccine. The specimen was CD8+ T cells sorted from PBMCs, collected roughly 24 months after vaccination.

The CDR3 protein is CASKQTSGGGYNEQFF. The DNA for the CDR3 is TGTGCCAGCAAGCAGACTAGCGGGGGGGGTTACAATGAGCAGTTCTTC. The rearrangement uses TRBV2 and TRBJ2-1, with 14 bases matching TRBD2. Germline-derived CDR1 and CDR2 are SNHLY and FYNNEI. The CDR3 has 16 residues. V lost 7 bases, J lost 4 bases, and 6 bases stayed unmatched.